Listed below are T cell receptor beta chains from one sample, sequenced in a study of T cells after posttransplantation cyclophosphamide. The assay was immunoSEQ multiplex PCR, and TCRdb's table has in-frame clones only and misses some. The data show approximately 24,000 clones, none appearing only once, with approximately 1.5% held by the ten largest. The sequenced sample consisted of PBMCs. These TCRs come from a man in his fifties or sixties in good health, CMV-negative, and a related stem cell transplant donor. CDR3s include the opening cysteine and the closing phenylalanine or tryptophan. D genes are given only for firm matches. Clone size, where shown, is once, few, many, or a class for clones that have expanded.

j_call,v_call,clone_size,d_call,cdr3_aa,cdr3_nt
TRBJ2-5,TRBV5-1,many,.,CASSSTGTSSGETQYF,TGCGCCAGCAGCTCAACCGGGACATCCTCTGGAGAGACCCAGTACTTC
TRBJ1-1,TRBV5-8,many,TRBD1,CASSSNPGTVNTEAFF,TGTGCCAGCAGCTCTAACCCTGGGACAGTGAACACTGAAGCTTTCTTT
TRBJ2-5,TRBV6-5,many,TRBD2,CASSSTGTSGQETQYF,TGTGCCAGCAGTTCAACCGGGACTAGCGGTCAAGAGACCCAGTACTTC
TRBJ2-1,TRBV9,.,TRBD2,CASGTSGIDEQFF,TGTGCCAGCGGGACTAGCGGGATCGATGAGCAGTTCTTC
TRBJ2-1,TRBV9,many,TRBD2,CASSVESRPGLAVGEQFF,TGTGCCAGCAGCGTAGAGTCCAGACCGGGACTAGCAGTAGGTGAGCAGTTCTTC
TRBJ2-2,TRBV5-6,many,.,CASSSILPGELFF,TGTGCCAGCAGTTCTATTCTTCCCGGGGAGCTGTTTTTT
TRBJ1-1,TRBV4-1,many,.,CASSQHPSVGGTEAFF,TGCGCCAGCAGCCAACACCCGAGCGTGGGGGGGACTGAAGCTTTCTTT
TRBJ1-5,TRBV5-1,many,TRBD1,CASSLTGLSNQPQHF,TGCGCCAGCAGCCTGACAGGGCTTAGCAATCAGCCCCAGCATTTT
TRBJ2-2,TRBV4-1,many,.,CASSQLAGMNTGELFF,TGCGCCAGCAGCCAATTAGCAGGGATGAACACCGGGGAGCTGTTTTTT
TRBJ1-1,TRBV5-4,many,TRBD1,CASSSITGAGTEAFF,TGTGCCAGCAGCTCGATAACAGGGGCGGGCACTGAAGCTTTCTTT
TRBJ1-4,TRBV4-1,many,.,CASSGVPRAREKLFF,TGCGCCAGCTCGGGGGTCCCCCGGGCCAGGGAAAAACTGTTTTTT
TRBJ2-2,TRBV6-1,many,TRBD2,CASRGTSGGIGELFF,TGTGCCAGCAGAGGGACTAGCGGGGGGATCGGGGAGCTGTTTTTT